The entry below gives a single TCR beta chain sequence along with its context. Antigen unknown. CDR1 is MNHEY, CDR2 SMNVEV, per germline (reference sequence). CDR3 length: 14 residues. The V end lost 5 bases, the J end lost 0 bases, and 8 bases lay between the germline ends. The sample belongs to a study of T cells in narcolepsy. Findings and limits, study-wide: Autoreactive clonotypes reportedly recurred in blood of same and different patients, not controls. Same-patient CSF and blood CD4+ T cell clonotypes included HCRT-specific and TRIB2-specific autoreactive ones.

TCRdb keeps only in-frame clones here, not all; method: immunoSEQ multiplex PCR. The top ten clones hold 2% to 3% of a sample with 25,000 to 35,000 clones, roughly 87% of them seen once. This TCR was recovered from a human donor with narcolepsy. V usage is TRBV27 and J usage is TRBJ2-1, with no clear D. Sequenced: CD45RA- memory CD4+ T cells from PBMCs. CDR3 nucleotides: TGTGCCAGCAGTCCGCCGAGCTCCTACAATGAGCAGTTCTTC. It specifies CASSPPSSYNEQFF.